This T cell receptor beta chain was captured in a study of T cells expressing NK-cell markers. Across the study: The TCR beta repertoires were obtained from sorted CD3+CD56+NKG2C+, CD3+CD56+NKG2C- and CD3+CD56-NKG2C+ T cells.

CDR1 MNHEY and CDR2 SMNVEV come from the germline V gene (reference sequence). The CDR3 has 14 amino acids. Study-wide results and limits: Of the CD8+ T cell pool in five or six donors, roughly 1.0-7.5% was accounted for by dominant NKG2C+ clonotypes. A handful of donors likewise had their CD3+CD56-NKG2C+ fraction led by these clonotypes.

The TCR beta cDNA came from 5'RACE template switching with UMIs. Using the 5' RACE reads, TCRdb records one entry per CDR3 protein without DNA. The sample holds fewer than 400,000 distinct CDR3 sequences. As to this clonotype: What it recognizes is unknown.

Sequencing was done on a sample of blood T cells: a sorted CD56 or NKG2C T cell subset, CD4+ or CD8+ T cells, or bulk PBMC T cells (not recorded which). The J gene is TRBJ2-3, the V gene TRBV27. The sequence was obtained from a woman aged 45-60 years in good health. The CDR3 loop reads CASRGSGRTDTQYF.